This T cell receptor beta chain was profiled in a study of graft-versus-host responses after intestinal transplantation. Study in general: Recipients uniformly received anti-thymocyte globulin induction, followed by tacrolimus and steroids for approximately 3 years.

The CDR3 runs to 12 residues. V lost 6 bases and J 2 bases, leaving 8 bases between the germline ends. Germline assignment: CDR1 SQVTM and CDR2 ANQGSEA. TCRdb's table, derived via immunoSEQ multiplex PCR, lists solely in-frame clones and lacks some. The sample carries approximately 11,000 clones, over 60% recorded once. As concerns this clone: This sample also contains other DNA sequences that code for the same CDR3.

The sequenced sample was PBMCs, obtained 494 days after intestinal transplant. This sequence joins TRBV29-1 and TRBJ1-5, with no clear D. This sequence originates from a human patient who received an intestinal transplant, so some T cells may come from the graft donor. The CDR3 sequence: CSVGSGNQPQHF. The DNA of the CDR3 is TGCAGCGTCGGCAGCGGCAATCAGCCCCAGCATTTT.